Included here is one T cell receptor beta chain sequence, with context. Other DNA sequences in this specimen translate into the identical CDR3. The entry originates in a study of cytomegalovirus exposure and HLA in healthy donors. Use of 60 Vbeta and 13 Jbeta primers characterized the PCR. The table came from immunoSEQ multiplex PCR; TCRdb's copy has only in-frame clones and leaves some out. The data contain approximately 110,000 clones, over 80% of them singletons. CDR1 and CDR2 from the germline V gene are GTSNPN and SVGIG (reference sequence). Trimming took 2 bases from V and 7 from J; bases not matched to a gene: 2. This CDR3 has 11 residues.

Sequencing was done on a sample of PBMCs. This TCR was recovered from a middle-aged man in good health and CMV-seronegative. V and J are TRBV30 and TRBJ2-7; TRBD2 matches at 7 bases. CDR3 bases: TGTGCCTGGAGTTCCGGGGGGGAGCAGTACTTC. Its translation is CAWSSGGEQYF.